The 13 T cell receptor beta chains below all came from one sample that was sequenced in a study of control samples from healthy donors and cancer patients. Repertoires were generated with immunoSEQ multiplex PCR, while TCRdb's copy carries only in-frame clones and drops some. This table holds about 130,000 clones, about 90% found once. What was sequenced was blood. The receptors derive from a woman in her 50s in good health.

This clone was found once. The V call is TRBV29-1, the J call TRBJ2-1; D is ambiguous. This CDR3 is 14 amino acids long. V dropped 3 bases and J dropped 0 bases, with 9 bases sitting between them. Looked up from germline, CDR1 is SQVTM and CDR2 is ANQGSEA. The CDR3 region is CSVDGGRSYNEQFF. The CDR3 region has the DNA TGCAGCGTTGACGGCGGCCGCTCCTACAATGAGCAGTTCTTC.

This clone was found a few times. This chain links TRBV7-9 with TRBJ1-6; D remains ambiguous. The CDR3 has 15 amino acids. V lost 0 bases and J lost 5, with 8 bases in between. The germline gives CDR1 SEHNR, CDR2 FQNEAQ (reference sequence). The CDR3 region is CASSLASSHNSPLHF. The CDR3 DNA reads TGTGCCAGCAGCTTAGCTTCAAGCCATAATTCACCCCTCCACTTT. Looking up the rest from reference TRBV7-9 and TRBJ1-6 gives the full variable domain: DTGVSQNPRHKITKRGQNVTFRCDPISEHNRLYWYRQTLGQGPEFLTYFQNEAQLEKSRLLSDRFSAERPKGSFSTLEIQRTEQGDSAMYLCASSLASSHNSPLHFGNGTRLTVT.

DNA for the CDR3: TGCGCCAGCAGCCAAGTACCCACAGGGGCCTCCTCTGGGGCCAACGTCCTGACTTTC. Translated: CASSQVPTGASSGANVLTF. The chain joins TRBV4-1 to TRBJ2-6, with 7 bases that match TRBD1. CDR1 is MGHRA and CDR2 is YSYEKL in the germline V gene. J lost 0 bases, V lost 1 base, and 9 bases had no gene match. The CDR3 covers 19 residues.

The chain carries TRBV7-2 and TRBJ2-2, with 11 nucleotides matching TRBD2. J was trimmed by 0 bases and V by 6 bases; bases with no gene match: 3. Per germline, CDR1 SGHTA and CDR2 FQGNSA. The CDR3 length is 16 residues. The CDR3 reads CASSYSGGANTGELFF. In nucleotides, the CDR3 is TGTGCCAGCAGTTATAGCGGGGGGGCGAACACCGGGGAGCTGTTTTTT.

The V gene is TRBV27, the J gene TRBJ1-5; no clear D. Trimming took off 3 bases at V and 2 bases at J, with 11 bases between the two ends. The CDR3 has 15 residues. The germline CDR1 and CDR2 sequences are MNHEY and SMNVEV (reference sequence). For the CDR3, the DNA is TGTGCCAGCAGTTTTGGCGGCCGTGGCAATCAGCCCCAGCATTTT. Encoded protein: CASSFGGRGNQPQHF.

This rearrangement joins TRBV4-2 to TRBJ1-6; a weak D match, TRBD1 (6 bases). The CDR3 extends over 15 amino acids. Trimming stripped 0 bases from V and 9 bases from J, with 12 bases between. Looked up from germline, CDR1 is LGHNA and CDR2 is YNFKEQ. The CDR3 spells CASSQERGDSSPLHF. The CDR3 DNA reads TGTGCCAGCAGCCAAGAAAGGGGGGACTCTTCACCCCTCCACTTT.

V is TRBV3-1 (or the pseudogene TRBV3-2) and J is TRBJ2-2; 10 bases fit TRBD1. After removal of 2 bases from V and 7 bases from J, the junction contained 10 bases not matched to a gene. The CDR3 consists of 17 residues. The germline V gene encodes CDR1 LGHDT and CDR2 YNNKEL (reference sequence). The CDR3 DNA reads as TGTGCCAGCAGCCAAAGATATGGGACAGGGGTTGGCGGGGAGCTGTTTTTT. Its protein product is CASSQRYGTGVGGELFF.

The chain combines TRBV6-6 with TRBJ2-6; the D call may be TRBD1 or TRBD2 (5 bases each). This CDR3 contains 15 residues. Deletions cut 2 bases from V and 2 bases from J, with 7 bases between. Germline-derived CDR1 and CDR2 are MNHNY and SVGAGI (reference sequence). The CDR3 is CASSYVGAGANVLTF. In nucleotides, the CDR3 is TGTGCCAGCAGTTACGTGGGGGCTGGGGCCAACGTCCTGACTTTC.

The rearrangement uses TRBV3-1 (or the pseudogene TRBV3-2) and TRBJ2-3; 15 bases fit TRBD2. The germline gives CDR1 LGHDT, CDR2 YNNKEL (reference sequence). This CDR3 has 15 amino acids. The V segment lost 4 bases and the J segment 7 bases; nucleotides outside the gene matches: 3. The CDR3 is CASSRTSGGGNTQYF. CDR3 DNA sequence: TGTGCCAGCAGCCGGACTAGCGGGGGGGGAAATACGCAGTATTTT.

V gene TRBV30 combines with J gene TRBJ1-4, with 8 bases aligning to TRBD1. The CDR3 covers 15 residues. Germline trimming cut 5 bases from V and 5 bases from J; bases unmatched to any gene: 10. The germline gives CDR1 GTSNPN, CDR2 SVGIG (reference sequence). Written as DNA, the CDR3 is TGTGCCTGGTGCAAGGGACAGGCGATGAATGAAAAACTGTTTTTT. Residues: CAWCKGQAMNEKLFF.

The V call is TRBV4-1, the J call TRBJ2-3, with TRBD1 as a possible D gene (5 bases). Germline CDR1 MGHRA, CDR2 YSYEKL. The CDR3 sequence is 15 residues long. Trimming shortened V by 1 base and J by 6 bases, and 14 bases separated the two germline ends. The CDR3 here is CASSQVPLSGDTQYF. The CDR3 DNA reads as TGCGCCAGCAGCCAAGTTCCCCTTTCAGGGGATACGCAGTATTTT.

CDR3 protein: CASSPQQAINYGYTF. In DNA, the CDR3 is TGTGCCAGCAGCCCCCAACAGGCGATAAACTATGGCTACACCTTC. This chain links TRBV2 with TRBJ1-2, with TRBD1 as a possible D gene (5 bases). The CDR3 totals 15 residues. Deletions cut 6 bases from V and 2 bases from J, with 16 bases between. CDR1 is SNHLY and CDR2 is FYNNEI in the germline V gene.

The chain recombines TRBV2 with TRBJ1-2; no clear D. The CDR3 spans 11 residues. CDR1 SNHLY and CDR2 FYNNEI come from the germline V gene. V gave up 0 bases and J gave up 7 bases, with 3 bases separating them. CDR3 amino acids: CASSEALGYTF. CDR3 bases: TGTGCCAGCAGTGAAGCGCTTGGCTACACCTTC.